This TCR beta chain emerged from a study of shared clonotypes between healthy human individuals (dated by TCRdb to 2020 to 2021). Study-wide context: A couple of women and a few men aged 18 to 49 years were included in the cohort. For each donor, CD4 naive and CD4 memory were each run on three plates, CD8 naive on two plates, and CD8 memory on one plate. The study deeply sequenced blood TCR repertoires of roughly five healthy adults to estimate repertoire size and the extent of clonotype sharing between individuals. Different laboratories and diverse techniques were used to prepare libraries and sequence TCR repertoires, to increase sequencing depth and limit assay-specific biases. Each donor's leukapheresis produced roughly between roughly 0.85 and 9.5 billion PBMCs. What the research found in general, with its limitations: Because the study included only a small number of donors, the genetic and exposure-history diversity represented was limited. Only blood was sampled, and tissue TCR repertoires likely differ from those in blood. Larger estimated clonotype richness was generally found for naive subsets than for memory subsets. Rarefaction of sorted-subset datasets indicated incomplete sequencing despite the large sequencing depth. Around 5.4% of naive CD4, 3.5% of naive CD8, approximately 2.2% of memory CD4, and about 0.4% of memory CD8 clonotypes were shared across four donors. Pairwise subsampling indicated that sequencing depth was expected to affect the degree of clonotype sharing among donors. Compared with non-shared clonotypes, the clonotypes found in all four sorted-subset donors had higher generation probabilities.

CD8 naive samples consisted of CD45RO-negative cells that were positively selected for CCR7, yielding a CD45RA+CCR7+ population without TemRA cells. Donors were healthy HIV-negative adults with no recently reported acute infections or vaccinations. Only Caucasian adults living in Nashville, Tennessee, USA were represented among the donors. Blood was obtained by leukapheresis, after which PBMCs were separated by Ficoll-Histopaque density gradient centrifugation and cryopreserved in liquid nitrogen vapor phase. Analytical flow cytometry was used to check the purity and quantity of every magnetically sorted T cell population. From each sorted fraction, genomic DNA was isolated and quantified by UV absorbance on a Nanodrop 2000c. Turning to this clone: Its antigen is not yet known. No qualities accompany the bases; no much larger clone lies one base away.

V has 4 bases trimmed and J has 2 bases trimmed; junction bases matching no gene number 5. The germline V gene specifies MGHRA as CDR1 and YSYEKL as CDR2. The CDR3 holds 17 amino acids from the cysteine to the phenylalanine. Kept here is only the CDR3 DNA, which spans 51 bases and is read in frame from base 1. Using the deep immunoSEQ assay, multiplex PCR amplified TCR CDR3 regions from genomic DNA. Genomic DNA extracted from each cell subset was distributed evenly over all wells of several immunoSEQ 96-well plates, and each plate served as one replicate. Each replicate PCR for sorted subsets received about 0.2 ug genomic DNA, equal to about 30,000 T cell genomes. Purified libraries were measured with a Qubit 3.0 fluorometer, size-checked on a Bioanalyzer 2100, and measured again with the KAPA Library Quantification kit. Each immunoSEQ 96-well plate was sequenced on its own single-read 150-cycle Illumina NextSeq 550 flow cell. As for how the authors treated the data: Because only junctional sequences without quality scores were contained in the immunoSEQ output, filtering matching that applied to full-length reads could not be performed. To assign V/J genes and CDR3, sequences were annotated against IMGT germline references using PyIR, a Python wrapper for IgBLAST v1.9. Reads were removed for weak V/J assignments (E-value above 1e-6), missing CDR3, stop codons, out-of-frame junctions, or ambiguous translated residues. A V3J clonotype was defined by an identical inferred V gene, J gene, and CDR3 amino acid sequence. To compute the percentage overlap between repertoires, the number of shared unique clonotypes was divided by the size of the smaller repertoire. Richness of each repertoire was evaluated using RTK rarefaction, the Chao1 estimator, and Recon v2.1 estimates of unobserved clonotypes. OLGA was used to compute generation probabilities for all TCRbeta clonotypes that the gDNA method yielded from a handful of donors. TCRdb took this table from immuneACCESS and kept in-frame rearrangements with V and J called. Such tables lack part of the clones; where checked against another copy, unresolved V genes explain under half of the gap, and the rest is unexplained. V and J calls plus clone size are reproduced from that table; the DNA served to infer D and trimming. This sample lists around 1.9 million clones; 93% were detected once. The ten largest make up under 2% of the sample.

This sequence uses TRBV4-1 and TRBJ2-5; 15 bases in the middle match TRBD2. The sequencing input was naive CD8+ T cells from PBMCs. In light of the paper, this sample's cell subset or site label describes: CD45RA+CCR7+. This receptor was obtained from a young man in good health. Some clones in this sample may be carry-over from other donors' samples. The bases read TGCGCCAGCAGCCGGGGACTAGCGGGAGGAGGACAAGAGACCCAGTACTTC. Its translation reads: CASSRGLAGGGQETQYF.